These 25 T cell receptor beta chains share one sample of origin, sequenced in a study of a mutant IDH1 vaccine in newly diagnosed glioma. Antigens of these TCRs are unknown. Measured with immunoSEQ multiplex PCR; TCRdb has only the in-frame clones, and not every one. This sample has some 60,000 clones; about 84% occur once, and the top ten carry about 3.8%. Regarding time point: week 11, during vaccination. Vaccinated patients received 300 ug of mutant IDH1 20-mer peptide per dose, with topical imiquimod. The input for sequencing was PBMCs, taken from a glioma patient whose treatment included an IDH1 peptide vaccine. The receptors were sampled from a man aged 25-45 years with glioma.

This clone was observed a handful of times. The V gene is TRBV6-1, the J gene TRBJ1-1; D remains ambiguous. V was shortened by 1 base and J by 0 bases, with 15 bases between the two germline ends. The CDR3 is 17 residues long. Germline CDR1 MNHNS, CDR2 SASEGT. CDR3: CASSEVVMAAMNTEAFF. The CDR3 DNA sequence: TGTGCCAGCAGTGAAGTAGTGATGGCGGCTATGAACACTGAAGCTTTCTTT.

The chain has TRBV6-5 and TRBJ1-3; 9 nucleotides match TRBD1. The germline V gene encodes CDR1 MNHEY and CDR2 SVGAGI. This CDR3 region has 15 residues. With 10 bases clipped from V and 2 bases from J, the junction kept 9 bases outside the gene matches. The CDR3: CAINPGQGAGNTIYF. The CDR3 nucleotides read TGTGCCATCAACCCGGGACAGGGTGCTGGAAACACCATATATTTT.

The chain combines TRBV12-5 with TRBJ2-1; 15 bases align to TRBD2. This CDR3 region has 16 residues. V lost 1 base to trimming and J lost 12 bases; unmatched junction nucleotides: 7. Germline V gives CDR1 LGHNT, CDR2 FRNRAP. The CDR3 region is CASGLDLGLAGGVQFF. Written as DNA, the CDR3 is TGTGCTAGTGGTTTGGACCTGGGACTAGCGGGAGGCGTGCAGTTCTTC.

J is TRBJ1-2 and V is TRBV19; the D gene is possibly TRBD1 (6 bases). From germline, CDR1 is LNHDA and CDR2 SQIVND (reference sequence). The CDR3 consists of 15 residues. The V end lost 1 base, the J end lost 1 base, and 10 bases lay between the germline ends. The CDR3 nucleotides are TGTGCCAGTAGTATAGGTCGGACAGTTAACTATGGCTACACCTTC. It specifies CASSIGRTVNYGYTF. The complete variable domain, with remaining parts taken from reference TRBV19 and TRBJ1-2, reads DGGITQSPKYLFRKEGQNVTLSCEQNLNHDAMYWYRQDPGQGLRLIYYSQIVNDFQKGDIAEGYSVSREKKESFPLTVTSAQKNPTAFYLCASSIGRTVNYGYTFGSGTRLTVV.

This clone has a single count. The chain links TRBV14 to TRBJ2-7; 7 bases are shared with TRBD2. The CDR3 covers 15 residues. CDR1 is SGHDN, CDR2 FVKESK, per germline. The V segment lost 1 base and the J segment 4 bases; nucleotides outside the gene matches: 7. CDR3 in DNA: TGTGCCAGCAGCCAAGTGGGAGGGAGGCGGTACGAGCAGTACTTC. It encodes CASSQVGGRRYEQYF. Full variable domain (remainder filled in from reference TRBV14 and TRBJ2-7): EAGVTQFPSHSVIEKGQTVTLRCDPISGHDNLYWYRRVMGKEIKFLLHFVKESKQDESGMPNNRFLAERTGGTYSTLKVQPAELEDSGVYFCASSQVGGRRYEQYFGPGTRLTVT.

CDR3 sequence reads: CASSPGGGLPEQYF. The CDR3 coding sequence is TGTGCCAGCAGCCCTGGGGGGGGGCTCCCCGAGCAGTACTTC. This chain uses TRBV6-1 with TRBJ2-7, with a weak D call TRBD2 (7 bases). The CDR3 sequence is 14 residues long. The V end lost 6 bases, the J end lost 6 bases, and 18 bases lay between the germline ends. In germline, CDR1 is MNHNS, CDR2 SASEGT.

V gene TRBV7-9 combines with J gene TRBJ1-5, with 9 bases aligning to TRBD1. This CDR3 region has 14 residues. The germline V gene encodes CDR1 SEHNR and CDR2 FQNEAQ (reference sequence). With V trimmed by 4 bases and J by 5 bases, 3 bases remained unmatched. Here the CDR3 reads CASSSTGGYQPQHF. In DNA form, the CDR3 reads TGTGCCAGCAGCTCGACAGGGGGTTATCAGCCCCAGCATTTT.

The chain couples TRBV13 to TRBJ2-1; D might be TRBD2 (6 bases). This CDR3 spans 15 amino acids. Germline CDR1 PRHDT, CDR2 FYEKMQ (reference sequence). Between the trimmed V and J ends, which lost 2 bases and 5 bases, there was a span of 13 bases. CDR3 DNA: TGTGCCAGCAGCTTATGGGTGCGGGATGACAATGAGCAGTTCTTC. It yields the protein CASSLWVRDDNEQFF.

The chain has TRBV9 and TRBJ1-2; D call uncertain. From germline, CDR1 is SGDLS and CDR2 YYNGEE. Trimming left V 4 bases short and J 1 base short, with 8 bases between. The CDR3 extends over 13 amino acids. This chain's CDR3 is CASSPHDNYGYTF. CDR3 in DNA: TGTGCCAGCAGCCCTCACGATAACTATGGCTACACCTTC.

This rearrangement joins TRBV7-9 to TRBJ2-3; tentative D call: TRBD2 (6 bases). Germline assignment: CDR1 SEHNR and CDR2 FQNEAQ (reference sequence). The CDR3 extends over 15 amino acids. V dropped 5 bases and J dropped 0 bases, with 12 bases sitting between them. CDR3 amino acids: CASSPTRTSTDTQYF. The CDR3 region has the DNA TGTGCCAGCAGCCCGACTAGGACTAGCACAGATACGCAGTATTTT.

The V call is TRBV29-1, the J call TRBJ1-2; D remains unclear. This CDR3 comprises 16 residues. Trimming pared 1 base from V and 1 base from J, leaving 16 bases between. Germline V lookup: CDR1 SQVTM, CDR2 ANQGSEA. DNA for the CDR3: TGCAGCGTTGAAGCCGACCACCGACAATATAACTATGGCTACACCTTC. Residues: CSVEADHRQYNYGYTF.

This clone was seen only a few times. CDR3 protein: CASKRTVLNTEAFF. The CDR3 DNA sequence: TGTGCCAGTAAGAGGACAGTATTGAACACTGAAGCTTTCTTT. The rearrangement uses TRBV19 and TRBJ1-1; D possibly corresponds to TRBD1 (6 bases). Trimming shortened V by 7 bases and J by 0 bases, and 12 bases separated the two germline ends. The CDR3 extends over 14 amino acids. Germline V lookup: CDR1 LNHDA, CDR2 SQIVND (reference sequence).

The chain combines TRBV10-3 with TRBJ1-2, with TRBD1 identical over 7 bases. Germline V gene lookup returns CDR1 ENHRY and CDR2 SYGVKD. This CDR3 has 12 amino acids. Losses at the gene ends were 11 bases for V and 3 bases for J; bases not matched to a gene: 6. CDR3 region: CALGGTDYGYTF. The CDR3 DNA reads as TGTGCCTTGGGAGGGACAGACTATGGCTACACCTTC.

The rearrangement joins TRBV4-1 to TRBJ1-5, with TRBD1 matching over 10 bases. V lost 2 bases and J lost 4; bases outside the gene matches: 8. Germline assignment: CDR1 MGHRA and CDR2 YSYEKL. The CDR3 sequence is 17 residues long. The CDR3 coding sequence is TGCGCCAGCAGCCAACTTGGGGGGACAGGGGCAAATCAGCCCCAGCATTTT. It is translated as CASSQLGGTGANQPQHF.

The chain joins TRBV28 to TRBJ2-1; 10 nucleotides match TRBD2. The CDR3 sequence is 18 residues long. Germline loops: CDR1 MDHEN, CDR2 SYDVKM. The V segment lost 4 bases and the J segment 3 bases; nucleotides outside the gene matches: 12. The CDR3 DNA reads as TGTGCCAGCAGTTCCTGGACTAGCGGATCCGGCAACTACAATGAGCAGTTCTTC. It is translated as CASSSWTSGSGNYNEQFF.

V is TRBV7-8 and J is TRBJ1-2, with D hard to call. Germline V gene lookup returns CDR1 SGHVS and CDR2 FQNEAQ. The CDR3 loop spans 13 amino acids. V was cut by 0 bases and J by 7 bases, with 9 bases left in between. CDR3 sequence: CASSLAGRGGYTF. Here the CDR3 DNA reads TGTGCCAGCAGCTTAGCAGGGAGAGGTGGCTACACCTTC.

The CDR3 protein is CASSPGRRDEKLFF. The CDR3 DNA reads as TGCGCCAGCAGTCCGGGACGGCGAGATGAAAAACTGTTTTTT. The rearrangement joins TRBV10-2 to TRBJ1-4, with a tentative D call TRBD1 (5 bases). This CDR3 comprises 14 residues. CDR1 is WSHSY and CDR2 is SAAADI in the germline V gene. Trimming took 5 bases from V and 6 from J, leaving 13 bases between them.

V and J are TRBV25-1 and TRBJ1-6, with 8 bases that match TRBD1. The germline V gene encodes CDR1 MGHDK and CDR2 SYGVNS. The V gene end was trimmed by 4 bases and the J gene end by 15 bases; junction bases not matched to a gene: 11. There are 14 residues in the CDR3. The CDR3 nucleotides are TGTGCCAGCAGTGGTCCTACGATACAGGGGGACCTCCACTTT. This translates into CASSGPTIQGDLHF.

The chain carries TRBV10-3 and TRBJ2-5; D perhaps matches TRBD1 (5 bases). Deletions cut 0 bases from V and 2 bases from J, with 7 bases between. Germline-derived CDR1 and CDR2 are ENHRY and SYGVKD. The CDR3 consists of 14 residues. As DNA, the CDR3 is TGTGCCATCAGTGAGTCGGGGCAGCAAGAGACCCAGTACTTC. It is translated as CAISESGQQETQYF.

The chain recombines TRBV5-4 with TRBJ2-5; possible D gene TRBD2, 6 bases. The tail of the sequence fits TRBJ2-7 better, so the J call may be wrong. Germline V lookup: CDR1 SGHNT, CDR2 YYREEE (reference sequence). The CDR3 is 14 residues long. The CDR3: CASRVYGTLYEQYF. The CDR3 nucleotides are TGTGCCAGCAGGGTCTACGGGACTCTCTACGAGCAGTACTTC.

J is TRBJ1-6 and V is TRBV6-5; possibly TRBD1 for D (6 bases). Germline assignment: CDR1 MNHEY and CDR2 SVGAGI. The CDR3 spans 13 residues. The V gene lost 5 bases and the J gene lost 13 bases, with 15 bases spanning the gap. For the CDR3, the DNA is TGTGCCAGCAGTCGGGACAACACAACCCCCCTCCACTTT. Translating gives CASSRDNTTPLHF.

This rearrangement joins TRBV19 to TRBJ2-1; D ambiguous. The CDR3 has 13 amino acids. CDR1 is LNHDA and CDR2 is SQIVND in the germline V gene (reference sequence). Trimming cost V 1 base and J 9 bases, with 10 bases left between them. CDR3 bases: TGTGCCAGTAGTATAGCCGGACCCGGTGAGCAGTTCTTC. It specifies CASSIAGPGEQFF.

The sample holds one count of this clone. The sample has other DNA sequences that encode this CDR3 too. The chain recombines TRBV15 with TRBJ1-2; no definite D call. Germline V gene lookup returns CDR1 LNHNV and CDR2 YYDKDF (reference sequence). This CDR3 comprises 14 residues. The ends were cut back, 0 bases at V and 0 bases at J, with 5 bases in the middle. CDR3 region: CATSRDVSNYGYTF. CDR3 in DNA: TGTGCCACCAGCAGAGATGTGTCTAACTATGGCTACACCTTC.

This clone was detected only a few times. The chain carries TRBV2 and TRBJ1-1; D may be TRBD1 (5 bases). V was shortened by 2 bases and J by 1 base, with 11 bases between the two germline ends. This CDR3 comprises 15 residues. The germline CDR1 and CDR2 sequences are SNHLY and FYNNEI. CDR3 DNA: TGTGCCAGCAGTGAAAGCCGACAGTCGAACACTGAAGCTTTCTTT. Amino acid sequence: CASSESRQSNTEAFF.

This rearrangement joins TRBV28 to TRBJ1-4; D gene unclear. The CDR3 spans 15 residues. Trimming took off 7 bases at V and 1 base at J, with 13 bases between the two ends. CDR1 MDHEN and CDR2 SYDVKM come from the germline V gene. The CDR3 DNA sequence: TGTGCCAGCACTTCCTTTCGCGGAACTAATGAAAAACTGTTTTTT. Protein product: CASTSFRGTNEKLFF.